The 30 T cell receptor beta chains below were found in one sample sequenced in a study of Ad26.COV2.S vaccination and SARS-CoV-2 variants. Clones were read by immunoSEQ multiplex PCR, and TCRdb kept only the in-frame ones, dropping some. In the table there are roughly 380,000 clones, 92% of which are singletons. The sample in question was peripheral blood, obtained after recovery from COVID-19. These receptor sequences come from a human donor who had recovered from COVID-19.

V is TRBV18 and J is TRBJ2-1; 8 bases are shared with TRBD2. The germline CDR1 and CDR2 sequences are KGHSH and LQKENI. V shed 2 bases and J 8 bases; nucleotides not matched to a gene: 5. The CDR3 is 14 amino acids. The CDR3 nucleotides read TGTGCCAGCTCACCATGGAGCGGGGGCGATGAGCAGTTCTTC. Protein product: CASSPWSGGDEQFF.

V is TRBV14 and J is TRBJ1-3, with D unclear. This CDR3 is built from 13 residues. Germline-derived CDR1 and CDR2 are SGHDN and FVKESK. V was trimmed by 11 bases and J by 4 bases, leaving 15 bases between them. The CDR3 nucleotides read TGTGCCTCCCGTCGGCAAACCGGAAACACCATATATTTT. Its translation is CASRRQTGNTIYF.

This CDR3 is CASIRGGGVRTEAFF. In DNA form, the CDR3 reads TGTGCCAGCATCCGAGGGGGGGGCGTAAGGACTGAAGCTTTCTTT. The V call is TRBV5-4, the J call TRBJ1-1; tentative D call: TRBD1 (6 bases). This CDR3 has 15 amino acids. The germline V gene has CDR1 SGHNT and CDR2 YYREEE (reference sequence). Trimming left V 6 bases short and J 5 bases short, with 20 bases between.

V is TRBV24-1 and J is TRBJ2-1; 9 bases agree with TRBD1. Germline values: CDR1 KGHDR, CDR2 SFDVKD. Trimming at V came to 4 bases and at J to 13 bases, leaving 13 bases not matched to a gene. This CDR3 comprises 15 residues. CDR3 in amino acids: CATSDATHTGGGQFF. The CDR3 DNA is TGTGCCACCAGTGACGCCACCCATACAGGGGGCGGACAGTTCTTC.

The chain couples TRBV29-1 to TRBJ1-1; tentative D call: TRBD1 (5 bases). In germline, CDR1 is SQVTM, CDR2 ANQGSEA. The CDR3 spans 12 residues. The chain's CDR3 is CTMAGPNTEAFF. The CDR3 nucleotides are TGCACCATGGCGGGACCGAACACTGAAGCTTTCTTT.

This clone has a single count. The chain is built from TRBV27 and TRBJ2-1; D not resolved. V shed 2 bases and J shed 4 bases, with 12 bases lying between them. Germline V CDR1 and CDR2: MNHEY, SMNVEV (reference sequence). The CDR3 runs 15 residues. CDR3 sequence: CASSLTLSLYNEQFF. In DNA, the CDR3 is TGTGCCAGCAGTTTAACGCTATCGCTATACAATGAGCAGTTCTTC.

The chain employs TRBV7-6 and TRBJ1-2, with 7 bases identical to TRBD1. The CDR3 extends over 19 amino acids. The germline gives CDR1 SGHVS, CDR2 FNYEAQ. V lost 4 bases to trimming and J lost 1 base; unmatched junction nucleotides: 18. The CDR3 DNA reads TGTGCCAGCAGCTCCGCACCGGGACAGAGGGGATCTGGTAACTATGGCTACACCTTC. This translates into CASSSAPGQRGSGNYGYTF.

The chain couples TRBV19 to TRBJ1-1, with 11 bases aligning to TRBD1. CDR1 LNHDA and CDR2 SQIVND come from the germline V gene (reference sequence). The CDR3 covers 17 residues. J lost 0 bases, V lost 4 bases, and 7 bases had no gene match. CDR3 residues: CASSTWDRGFMNTEAFF. DNA for the CDR3: TGTGCCAGTAGTACCTGGGACAGGGGGTTTATGAACACTGAAGCTTTCTTT.

This sequence joins TRBV29-1 and TRBJ1-1; TRBD1 might be the D (5 bases). The germline V and J ends were trimmed by 5 bases and 3 bases, with 13 bases remaining between them. The CDR3 length is 13 residues. CDR1 SQVTM and CDR2 ANQGSEA come from the germline V gene. The CDR3 nucleotides are TGCAGCGTTAAACAGGTGCTCGACACTGAAGCTTTCTTT. It yields the protein CSVKQVLDTEAFF.

The rearrangement uses TRBV10-3 and TRBJ1-2; no firm D call. The CDR3 runs 12 residues. Germline V gives CDR1 ENHRY, CDR2 SYGVKD. Trimming took off 5 bases at V and 6 bases at J, with 10 bases between the two ends. The CDR3 spells CAISIGDHGYTF. In DNA, the CDR3 is TGTGCCATCAGTATTGGCGACCATGGCTACACCTTC.

This clone was picked up one time. The chain recombines TRBV24-1 with TRBJ2-2, with a tentative D call TRBD2 (5 bases). Germline V CDR1 and CDR2: KGHDR, SFDVKD. The CDR3 contains 14 residues. The V and J ends lost 9 bases and 1 base respectively, with 11 bases between them. In nucleotides, the CDR3 is TGTGCCACCGGGTCCCGGGAGAACACCGGGGAGCTGTTTTTT. Protein: CATGSRENTGELFF.

The gene calls are TRBV5-1 and TRBJ1-1; 7 bases are a match to TRBD1. CDR1 SGHRS and CDR2 YFSETQ come from the germline V gene. The trim removed 0 bases at V and 4 bases at J, leaving 3 bases unmatched. The CDR3 has 14 residues. CDR3 nucleotide sequence: TGCGCCAGCAGCTTGGGAGACAGGGTCACTGAAGCTTTCTTT. Its protein is CASSLGDRVTEAFF.

The rearrangement uses TRBV19 and TRBJ1-2; 7 bases match TRBD1. Trimming at V came to 4 bases and at J to 4 bases, leaving 9 bases not matched to a gene. Per the germline V gene, CDR1 is LNHDA and CDR2 is SQIVND (reference sequence). The CDR3 runs 15 residues. DNA for the CDR3: TGTGCCAGTAGTACCCTAGCCGGGACAGCCTATGGCTACACCTTC. Protein product: CASSTLAGTAYGYTF.

This clone was detected a few times. The V gene is TRBV6-1, the J gene TRBJ1-2; 9 nucleotides match TRBD1. Per germline, CDR1 MNHNS and CDR2 SASEGT. The ends lost 1 base at V and 10 bases at J; junction bases unmatched: 7. The CDR3 length is 14 residues. The CDR3 here is CASSEGPGQGPYTF. The CDR3, as DNA: TGTGCCAGCAGTGAAGGCCCTGGACAGGGGCCCTACACCTTC.

V gene TRBV4-3 combines with J gene TRBJ2-1; 10 bases agree with TRBD1. The CDR3 spans 17 residues. Germline V gene sequence: CDR1 LGHNA, CDR2 YSLEER. The ends lost 1 base at V and 7 bases at J; junction bases unmatched: 10. CDR3 loop: CASSQGEGQGTRNEQFF. The CDR3 DNA reads as TGCGCCAGCAGCCAAGGAGAGGGACAGGGGACACGTAATGAGCAGTTCTTC.

The gene calls are TRBV10-2 and TRBJ1-1; D is uncertain. Germline V gene lookup returns CDR1 WSHSY and CDR2 SAAADI. Trimming took 8 bases from V and 3 from J, leaving 13 bases between them. The CDR3 is 13 residues long. The CDR3 spells CASYDIPYTEAFF. Written as DNA, the CDR3 is TGCGCCAGCTACGACATTCCCTACACTGAAGCTTTCTTT.

V usage is TRBV27 and J usage is TRBJ1-6; 10 bases match TRBD1. Trimming cost V 3 bases and J 0 bases; bases outside gene matches: 5. CDR3 size: 18 residues. The germline gives CDR1 MNHEY, CDR2 SMNVEV (reference sequence). The CDR3 loop reads CASSLAGQGSSYNSPLHF. CDR3 nucleotide sequence: TGTGCCAGCAGTTTGGCGGGACAGGGGAGCTCCTATAATTCACCCCTCCACTTT.

This chain uses TRBV7-6 with TRBJ1-1; 7 bases fit TRBD1. This CDR3 has 17 residues. Germline V gene data show CDR1 as SGHVS and CDR2 as FNYEAQ. V dropped 4 bases and J dropped 1; count of bases not matched to a gene: 12. The CDR3 loop reads CASSSGETGHRNTEAFF. DNA for the CDR3: TGTGCCAGCAGCTCAGGGGAGACAGGGCATAGGAACACTGAAGCTTTCTTT.

CDR3 loop: CASRMTENYGYTF. CDR3 nucleotides: TGTGCCAGCAGGATGACAGAGAACTATGGCTACACCTTC. The chain links TRBV6-5 to TRBJ1-2; D perhaps matches TRBD1 (5 bases). The CDR3 has 13 amino acids. The V gene lost 6 bases and the J gene lost 2 bases, with 10 bases spanning the gap. Germline V gene sequence: CDR1 MNHEY, CDR2 SVGAGI.

This chain joins TRBV6-5 and TRBJ1-3; no definite D call. CDR3 length: 15 residues. With 2 bases removed from V and 0 bases from J, the gap between germline ends came to 8 bases. Germline V gene data show CDR1 as MNHEY and CDR2 as SVGAGI. CDR3 DNA: TGTGCCAGCAGTTACGGGCAAGACTCTGGAAACACCATATATTTT. This codes for CASSYGQDSGNTIYF.

CDR3 nucleotide sequence: TGTGCCAGCAGCTTTTCGTCCTACACTGAAGCTTTCTTT. This sequence encodes CASSFSSYTEAFF. This chain links TRBV7-2 with TRBJ1-1; the D is unclear. V was cut by 3 bases and J by 3 bases, with 8 bases left in between. Looked up from germline, CDR1 is SGHTA and CDR2 is FQGNSA. This CDR3 is 13 amino acids long.

This clone was seen only a few times. This chain joins TRBV5-6 and TRBJ2-5, with 10 bases matching TRBD2. Germline V gives CDR1 SGHDT, CDR2 YYEEEE. The V and J ends lost 9 bases and 2 bases, in that order; junction bases with no gene match: 7. The CDR3 sequence is 14 residues long. CDR3 region: CATQLAGLQETQYF. The CDR3 DNA follows: TGTGCCACACAACTAGCGGGGCTACAAGAGACCCAGTACTTC.

This rearrangement joins TRBV15 to TRBJ2-7, with TRBD1 identical over 8 bases. V was pared by 6 bases and J by 4 bases, with 14 bases of the junction left unmatched. CDR1 and CDR2 from the germline V gene are LNHNV and YYDKDF (reference sequence). The CDR3 extends over 16 amino acids. In DNA, the CDR3 is TGTGCCACCAGTGATACCGGGACAGGTCTAGGGTACGAGCAGTACTTC. The encoded protein is CATSDTGTGLGYEQYF.

The chain has TRBV29-1 and TRBJ2-2, with TRBD1 identical over 7 bases. The V gene end was trimmed by 7 bases and the J gene end by 3 bases; junction bases not matched to a gene: 8. This CDR3 is 14 amino acids long. The germline V gene has CDR1 SQVTM and CDR2 ANQGSEA. CDR3 DNA: TGCAGCGCCCGAACAGGGGTTCACACCGGGGAGCTGTTTTTT. Encoded protein: CSARTGVHTGELFF.

The genes are TRBV7-2 and TRBJ1-2, with 8 bases that match TRBD1. The CDR3 is 16 amino acids. Trimming at V came to 5 bases and at J to 4 bases, leaving 12 bases not matched to a gene. Germline CDR1 SGHTA, CDR2 FQGNSA. CDR3 in DNA: TGTGCCAGCAGCGCGAATCCCGGGACAGGACTCTATGGCTACACCTTC. The encoded protein is CASSANPGTGLYGYTF. The full variable domain, with the rest looked up from reference TRBV7-2 and TRBJ1-2, is GAGVSQSPSNKVTEKGKDVELRCDPISGHTALYWYRQSLGQGLEFLIYFQGNSAPDKSGLPSDRFSAERTGGSVSTLTIQRTQQEDSAVYLCASSANPGTGLYGYTFGSGTRLTVV.

V and J are TRBV10-3 and TRBJ1-2, with TRBD1 identical over 7 bases. Losses at the gene ends were 5 bases for V and 5 bases for J; bases not matched to a gene: 14. Per the germline V gene, CDR1 is ENHRY and CDR2 is SYGVKD. The CDR3 totals 16 residues. CDR3 protein: CAISPGTVPIPYGYTF. The CDR3 DNA follows: TGTGCCATCAGTCCCGGGACAGTCCCGATTCCTTATGGCTACACCTTC.

The chain links TRBV7-9 to TRBJ1-4; D remains unclear. The V end was cut by 1 base, the J end by 8 bases, with 14 bases between. Germline values: CDR1 SEHNR, CDR2 FQNEAQ (reference sequence). The CDR3 is 15 amino acids. DNA for the CDR3: TGTGCCAGCAGCTTAGACATAGGAATAGGGGAAAAACTGTTTTTT. Its translation: CASSLDIGIGEKLFF.

This clone was seen just once. This chain joins TRBV27 and TRBJ1-1; D gene uncertain. Per the germline V gene, CDR1 is MNHEY and CDR2 is SMNVEV (reference sequence). With 9 bases removed from V and 2 bases from J, the gap between germline ends came to 10 bases. The CDR3 is 12 amino acids. CDR3: CASTDGNTEAFF. The CDR3 DNA follows: TGTGCCAGTACGGACGGAAACACTGAAGCTTTCTTT.

The chain couples TRBV4-1 to TRBJ1-3; D unresolved. V lost 4 bases to trimming and J lost 3 bases, with 7 bases between them. Per the germline V gene, CDR1 is MGHRA and CDR2 is YSYEKL. This CDR3 spans 13 amino acids. The CDR3: CASSPPNGNTIYF. The CDR3, as DNA: TGCGCCAGCAGCCCACCTAATGGAAACACCATATATTTT.

In regard to this clone: Other DNA sequences in this sample translate to the same CDR3. The gene calls are TRBV7-6 and TRBJ2-7; 11 bases match TRBD2. The CDR3 runs to 18 residues. V was pared by 1 base and J by 1 base, with 9 bases of the junction left unmatched. The germline V gene encodes CDR1 SGHVS and CDR2 FNYEAQ. CDR3 residues: CASSLEASGGPRSYEQYF. CDR3 sequence (DNA): TGTGCCAGCAGCTTAGAGGCTAGCGGGGGGCCTCGATCCTACGAGCAGTACTTC.